This is a list of T cell receptor beta chains from one sample in a study of CD8 T cells in ankylosing spondylitis. TCRdb independently ran MiXCR on the 5' RACE reads; one entry per CDR3 protein. In the table there are 350,000 to 550,000 distinct CDR3 sequences, roughly a quarter of which are singletons. Sequences were obtained from blood, either unsorted or a sorted T cell fraction (not recorded which). All receptors derive from a male donor with ankylosing spondylitis. Both conserved end residues are part of each CDR3. D genes are given only for firm matches. The listing skips clone size in some rows; elsewhere it reads once, few, many or a size class.

J gene	D gene	clone size	V gene	CDR3 DNA	CDR3 protein
TRBJ2-1	.	.	TRBV20-1	TGCAGTGCTAGATTATCCCTTATGGGGGAGAAACAGTTCTTC	CSARLSLMGEKQFF
TRBJ2-1	.	.	TRBV5-6	TGTGCCAGCAGCTTACCGGGTCGAGACTACAATGAGCAGTTCTTC	CASSLPGRDYNEQFF
TRBJ1-1	.	.	TRBV6-1	TGTGCCAGCAGTGAAACCTGGACACGGAACACTGAAGCTTTCTTT	CASSETWTRNTEAFF
TRBJ2-2	.	.	TRBV18	TGTGCCAGCTCACCCATCACCAACAGGGCGGACACCGGGGAGCTGTTTTTT	CASSPITNRADTGELFF
TRBJ2-3	TRBD2	.	TRBV20-1	TGCAGCCCCCGGGCCAGCGGGAGGGATGATACGCAGTATTTT	CSPRASGRDDTQYF
TRBJ2-1	.	.	TRBV6-1	TGTGCCAGCAGTGAATGGGGCCTCAATGAGCAGTTCTTC	CASSEWGLNEQFF
TRBJ1-1	.	.	TRBV12-3/TRBV12-4	TGTGCCAGCAGCTTACATGGGGACACTGAAGCTTTCTTT	CASSLHGDTEAFF
TRBJ1-1	.	few	TRBV12-3/TRBV12-4	TGTGCCAGCAGTTTAGGGCAGCAAGGGACTGAAGCTTTCTTT	CASSLGQQGTEAFF
TRBJ2-2	.	few	TRBV12-3/TRBV12-4	TGTGCCAGCAGTGACCGGGTCTCGAACACCGGGGAGCTGTTTTTT	CASSDRVSNTGELFF
TRBJ1-3	.	many	TRBV29-1	TGCAGCGTTGAAGATGGTATACCGTACTCTGGAAACACCATATATTTT	CSVEDGIPYSGNTIYF
TRBJ2-1	TRBD2	.	TRBV10-3	TGTGCCATCAGTGAGTCTGGGCTAGCGGACTACAATGAGCAGTTCTTC	CAISESGLADYNEQFF
TRBJ2-2	TRBD2	few	TRBV12-3/TRBV12-4	TGTGCCAGCAGTTTTCGCGGGAGGGTCACCGGGGAGCTGTTTTTT	CASSFRGRVTGELFF
TRBJ2-3	TRBD2	.	TRBV11-3	TGTGCCAGCAGCTGGGGGGGAGCGGTATCAGATACGCAGTATTTT	CASSWGGAVSDTQYF
TRBJ1-1	.	.	TRBV7-2	TGTGCCAGCAGCCATGGGGGGCCAACTGAAGCTTTCTTT	CASSHGGPTEAFF
TRBJ2-7	TRBD1	.	TRBV20-1	TGCAGTGCTCGAGGACAGGGGGCTAACTACGAGCAGTACTTC	CSARGQGANYEQYF
TRBJ1-2	.	few	TRBV9	TGTGCCAGCAGCGTAGCGTCCCAAGCAACCTATGGCTACACCTTC	CASSVASQATYGYTF
TRBJ2-1	TRBD2	few	TRBV20-1	TGCAGTGCTAGTCGGGAGGACTACAATGAGCAGTTCTTC	CSASREDYNEQFF
TRBJ1-3	.	once	TRBV14	TGTGCCAGCAGCAAAGGGGTTCGGTTTTCTGGAAACACCATATATTTT	CASSKGVRFSGNTIYF
TRBJ1-2	.	.	TRBV5-1	TGCGCCAGCAGCTTGGGGGGGGAGCCCTACACCTTC	CASSLGGEPYTF
TRBJ2-4	TRBD2	.	TRBV9	TGTGCCAGCAGCGGAACCCTAGCGGGAGGGCCGAACATTCAGTACTTC	CASSGTLAGGPNIQYF
TRBJ2-1	.	few	TRBV29-1	TGCAGCGTTGAAGATACGGAGCAGTTCTTC	CSVEDTEQFF
TRBJ2-1	.	few	TRBV7-2	TGTGCCAGCAGCTTATTAGCGGACCCTTACAATGAGCAGTTCTTC	CASSLLADPYNEQFF
TRBJ1-2	TRBD1	.	TRBV7-8	TGTGCCAGCAGCTTAAGTAACAGGGGGCTACTCTCTGGCTACACCTTC	CASSLSNRGLLSGYTF
TRBJ1-2	TRBD1	few	TRBV5-1	TGCGCCAGCAGCCCGCAGGGACAGATCACTAACTATGGCTACACCTTC	CASSPQGQITNYGYTF
TRBJ2-3	.	many	TRBV5-1	TGCGCCAGCAGCTTTGCTGGGACTGCAGATACGCAGTATTTT	CASSFAGTADTQYF
TRBJ1-6	.	few	TRBV2	TGTGCCAGCCACTTAAGAGCTAATTCACCCCTCCACTTT	CASHLRANSPLHF
TRBJ2-1	TRBD2	.	TRBV24-1	TGTGCCACCAGTGATCCTCTTGGCGGGAGGTTCGATGAGCAGTTCTTC	CATSDPLGGRFDEQFF
TRBJ2-2	.	few	TRBV12-3/TRBV12-4	TGTGCCAGCAGGGCCTCGGGGGCGGGCGGGGAGCTGTTTTTT	CASRASGAGGELFF
TRBJ1-5	.	.	TRBV12-3/TRBV12-4	TGTGCCAGCAAGGTCGCCGGGAGCCTTTATCAGCCCCAGCATTTT	CASKVAGSLYQPQHF
TRBJ2-6	.	few	TRBV10-3	TGTGCCATCAGTGCGACTTATTCACCCTCTGGGGCCAACGTCCTGACTTTC	CAISATYSPSGANVLTF
TRBJ2-3	TRBD2	.	TRBV7-2	TGTGCCAGCAGCCCACTGCGGACTAGCGGAGGCACAGATACGCAGTATTTT	CASSPLRTSGGTDTQYF
TRBJ2-3	.	once	TRBV12-3/TRBV12-4	TGTGCCAGCAGAGGGGGAGCAGGACTTAGCACAGATACGCAGTATTTT	CASRGGAGLSTDTQYF
TRBJ2-3	.	.	TRBV18	TGTGCCAGCTCACCAATAGGGGGGGCAGATACGCAGTATTTT	CASSPIGGADTQYF
TRBJ2-3	.	.	TRBV7-2	TGTGCCAGCAGCTTAAGGTGGGATTACACAGATACGCAGTATTTT	CASSLRWDYTDTQYF
TRBJ2-5	.	.	TRBV29-1	TGCAGCGTTGTTGAAGGGGGCGGGGGAGAGACCCAGTACTTC	CSVVEGGGGETQYF
TRBJ1-1	.	few	TRBV27	TGTGCCAGCAGCCAACTAGGGGGGCCGCACACTGAAGCTTTCTTT	CASSQLGGPHTEAFF
TRBJ1-1	TRBD1	few	TRBV18	TGTGCCAGCTCGCCCGGGACAGTCATGAACACTGAAGCTTTCTTT	CASSPGTVMNTEAFF
TRBJ2-1	TRBD2	many	TRBV7-8	TGTGCCAGCAGCTTAGTCGCGACTAGCGGTTACAATGAGCAGTTCTTC	CASSLVATSGYNEQFF
TRBJ2-7	.	once	TRBV20-1	TGCAGTGCTAGAGATGATAGCGAGAGATACGAGCAGTACTTC	CSARDDSERYEQYF
TRBJ2-5	.	few	TRBV29-1	TGCAGCGTTGAAGCTGCTACCGGCAGGGCGTACGAGACCCAGTACTTC	CSVEAATGRAYETQYF
TRBJ1-6	.	.	TRBV20-1	TGCAGTGCCAACCCCGGGGCCTTAGGTTCACCCCTCCACTTT	CSANPGALGSPLHF
TRBJ2-1	.	few	TRBV24-1	TGTGCCACCAGTGATGTCAGGGGGGGGTCCTACAATGAGCAGTTCTTC	CATSDVRGGSYNEQFF
TRBJ1-1	.	few	TRBV12-3/TRBV12-4	TGTGCCAGCACCCCGTCAAACGGGGGCACTGAAGCTTTCTTT	CASTPSNGGTEAFF
TRBJ2-7	.	few	TRBV10-3	TGTGCCATCAGTGAGTCTTTACAGACCTACGAGCAGTACTTC	CAISESLQTYEQYF
TRBJ1-4	TRBD1	few	TRBV10-3	TGTGCCATCGGGGACCCGACAGGGGGCAAAGAAAAACTGTTTTTT	CAIGDPTGGKEKLFF
TRBJ2-1	.	few	TRBV7-2	TGTGCCAGCACCACAGGGTCACCTACCTACAATGAGCAGTTCTTC	CASTTGSPTYNEQFF
TRBJ2-1	TRBD1	few	TRBV5-1	TGCGCCAGCAGAACTACGGGGACAGGGGGTGAGCAGTTCTTC	CASRTTGTGGEQFF
TRBJ1-1	.	few	TRBV19	TGTGCCAGTAGTATGGAGGGTAGAACTGAAGCTTTCTTT	CASSMEGRTEAFF
TRBJ2-1	.	few	TRBV3-1	TGTGCCAGCAGCCAAGATGGGCTAGCTGACGAGCAGTTCTTC	CASSQDGLADEQFF
TRBJ1-2	.	few	TRBV29-1	TGCAGCGTTGACCATACGGCGGGCCGCCGTTATGGCTACACCTTC	CSVDHTAGRRYGYTF
TRBJ2-4	TRBD2	few	TRBV3-1	TGTGCCAGCAGCCTTACGGGAGGGGCGGAAGAAAACATTCAGTACTTC	CASSLTGGAEENIQYF
TRBJ2-2	.	.	TRBV3-1	TGTGCCAGCGGAGGGAGTCACACCGGGGAGCTGTTTTTT	CASGGSHTGELFF
TRBJ2-7	.	.	TRBV29-1	TGCAGCGTTGAAGATCGCGGGGACTACGAGCAGTACTTC	CSVEDRGDYEQYF
TRBJ1-5	.	few	TRBV9	TGTGCCAGCTCGACGGGGGTTCTAGGCAATCAGCCCCAGCATTTT	CASSTGVLGNQPQHF
TRBJ2-1	.	.	TRBV6-5	TGTGCCAGCAGTTCCCATTCGGACAGATACAATGAGCAGTTCTTC	CASSSHSDRYNEQFF
TRBJ1-2	.	many	TRBV20-1	TGCAGTGCTAGCCAGGCAGGGGGCTACACCTTC	CSASQAGGYTF
TRBJ2-5	.	few	TRBV5-4	TGTGCCAGCAGCTCTCCGGGATTGGGGGAGGCCCAGTACTTC	CASSSPGLGEAQYF
TRBJ2-2	TRBD2	.	TRBV6-1	TGTGCCAGCAGTCCGGGACTAGCGGGACCCGGGGAGCTGTTTTTT	CASSPGLAGPGELFF
TRBJ2-7	.	.	TRBV10-3	TGTGCCATCAGTGAAAGGGCGCGAGAGGAGCAGTACTTC	CAISERAREEQYF